Sequencing of this T cell receptor beta chain was carried out in a study of blood T cell repertoires in COVID-19. Study information: Italy, Spain and the United States were the sources of the convalescent and acute COVID-19 samples. The cDNA or gDNA used as material had been derived from T cells, B-cell-depleted T cells, or PBMCs.

The germline V and J ends were trimmed by 3 bases and 11 bases, with 19 bases remaining between them. The CDR3 totals 14 residues. Germline V gene sequence: CDR1 MRHNA, CDR2 SNTAGT. Original processing notes: Nucleated cell number was recorded as an estimate derived from reference gene primer amplification. Some clones are missing from TCRdb's copy, which holds only in-frame ones; the method was immunoSEQ multiplex PCR. The V and J calls and the clone size are those of that table, but D and trimming were determined from the DNA. The sample lists about 74,000 clones; around nine tenths were seen once.

This TCR was sampled from a man in his 70s with active or convalescent COVID-19. This chain joins TRBV6-4 and TRBJ1-1, with D hard to call. The sample was peripheral blood. The CDR3 sequence is CASSDLASSGRAFF. The DNA of the CDR3 is TGTGCCAGCAGTGATTTGGCTTCTAGTGGTCGGGCTTTCTTT.